Listed here are 31 T cell receptor beta chains from one sample, sequenced in a study of shared clonotypes between healthy human individuals. Method: immunoSEQ multiplex PCR; TCRdb's copy keeps in-frame clones and lacks some. Of approximately 1.5 million clones in the sample, 98% to 99% were seen once. Material for sequencing was naive CD4+ T cells sorted from blood. Subset here: CD45RA+ positively selected. These receptors all come from a man in his thirties or forties in good health.

The rearrangement links TRBV4-1 to TRBJ2-1; tentatively, D is TRBD1 (6 bases). CDR1 MGHRA and CDR2 YSYEKL come from the germline V gene. CDR3 length: 16 residues. V lost 3 bases, J lost 2 bases, and 14 bases lay in between. CDR3 nucleotides: TGCGCCAGCAGCCACCCTCCAGGGGACCCCTACAATGAGCAGTTCTTC. This codes for CASSHPPGDPYNEQFF.

The V and J genes are TRBV6-5 and TRBJ2-7; D perhaps matches TRBD1 (8 bases). The CDR3 runs 14 residues. The V end was cut by 6 bases, the J end by 7 bases, with 19 bases between. Looked up from germline, CDR1 is MNHEY and CDR2 is SVGAGI. CDR3: CASSPTGGAGEQYF. CDR3 DNA sequence: TGTGCCAGCAGCCCCACAGGGGGGGCAGGTGAGCAGTACTTC.

This clone showed up just once. The rearrangement uses TRBV10-1 and TRBJ2-7; 9 bases match TRBD1. With V trimmed by 2 bases and J by 3 bases, 5 bases remained unmatched. The CDR3 extends over 15 amino acids. Germline CDR1 is WNHNN and CDR2 is SYGVQD (reference sequence). The CDR3 nucleotides are TGCGCCAGCAGTGAGCCGGGACAGGGTATCTACGAGCAGTACTTC. Translation: CASSEPGQGIYEQYF.

Regarding this clone: The sample contains more than one DNA sequence encoding this CDR3. The V gene is TRBV6-5, the J gene TRBJ1-1; no clear D gene. Per germline, CDR1 MNHEY and CDR2 SVGAGI. The CDR3 has 11 amino acids. Deletions cut 5 bases from V and 1 base from J, with 2 bases between. This chain's CDR3 is CASSRNTEAFF. CDR3 coding DNA: TGTGCCAGCAGTCGGAACACTGAAGCTTTCTTT.

V usage is TRBV6-1 and J usage is TRBJ2-4; 7 nucleotides match TRBD1. After removal of 1 base from V and 3 bases from J, the junction contained 3 bases not matched to a gene. Germline CDR1 reads MNHNS; CDR2 reads SASEGT. There are 15 residues in the CDR3. The CDR3 sequence is CASSEVGTDKNIQYF. CDR3 bases: TGTGCCAGCAGTGAAGTGGGGACAGACAAAAACATTCAGTACTTC.

Points on this clone: A read error may account for a junction end that differs from germline. The rearrangement uses TRBV6-1 and TRBJ2-7; TRBD1 might be the D (5 bases). CDR3 length equals 12 residues. Germline V gene lookup returns CDR1 MNHNS and CDR2 SASEGT. The CDR3 nucleotides are TGTGCCAGCAGTGAGGGGCCCGCCGGGCCATCCTTC. This translates into CASSEGPAGPSF.

This clone was recorded once. The V and J genes are TRBV2 and TRBJ2-3; 10 bases align to TRBD2. Trimming removed 8 bases from V and 1 base from J; junction bases left unmatched: 3. The CDR3 covers 14 residues. Germline CDR1 and CDR2: SNHLY and FYNNEI. CDR3 coding DNA: TGTGCCAGCGGGACTAGCGCTGGCACAGATACGCAGTATTTT. It encodes CASGTSAGTDTQYF.

The chain joins TRBV7-8 to TRBJ2-3; the match to TRBD2 covers 8 bases. The CDR3 is 16 residues long. The J segment lost 3 bases and the V segment lost 3 bases, leaving 8 bases of the junction unmatched. In germline, CDR1 is SGHVS, CDR2 FQNEAQ. The CDR3 sequence: CASSFDAGGWTDTQYF. In DNA form, the CDR3 reads TGTGCCAGCAGCTTTGATGCGGGAGGTTGGACAGATACGCAGTATTTT. Combining the CDR3 with reference TRBV7-8 and TRBJ2-3 gives the whole variable domain GAGVSQSPRYKVAKRGQDVALRCDPISGHVSLFWYQQALGQGPEFLTYFQNEAQLDKSGLPSDRFFAERPEGSVSTLKIQRTQQEDSAVYLCASSFDAGGWTDTQYFGPGTRLTVL.

The chain couples TRBV9 to TRBJ2-2; 8 bases line up with TRBD2. The CDR3 is 13 amino acids. Germline V gene sequence: CDR1 SGDLS, CDR2 YYNGEE. V was clipped by 5 bases and J by 6 bases; unmatched bases: 3. CDR3 in DNA: TGTGCCAGCAGGGAAGCGGGAGCCGGGGAGCTGTTTTTT. Amino acid sequence: CASREAGAGELFF.

In DNA form, the CDR3 reads TGTGCCAGCACCACAGGCGTGGGCACCGGGGAGCTGTTTTTT. This translates into CASTTGVGTGELFF. This chain connects TRBV18 to TRBJ2-2; TRBD1 might be the D (5 bases). The germline CDR1 and CDR2 sequences are KGHSH and LQKENI. This CDR3 contains 14 residues. V was pared by 8 bases and J by 4 bases, with 14 bases between. The whole variable domain, remainder taken from reference TRBV18 and TRBJ2-2, is NAGVMQNPRHLVRRRGQEARLRCSPMKGHSHVYWYRQLPEEGLKFMVYLQKENIIDESGMPKERFSAEFPKEGPSILRIQQVVRGDSAAYFCASTTGVGTGELFFGEGSRLTVL.

Comment on this clone: Within the sample, other DNA sequences also encode this same CDR3. The chain recombines TRBV28 with TRBJ2-2; tentative D call: TRBD1 (5 bases). The CDR3 totals 13 residues. The ends were cut back, 1 base at V and 5 bases at J, with 5 bases in the middle. The germline V gene has CDR1 MDHEN and CDR2 SYDVKM. The CDR3 reads CASSLSGTGELFF. The CDR3 region has the DNA TGTGCCAGCAGTTTATCAGGGACCGGGGAGCTGTTTTTT.

The chain couples TRBV27 to TRBJ2-1; 11 bases are a match to TRBD2. The CDR3 sequence is 17 residues long. Germline V gene lookup returns CDR1 MNHEY and CDR2 SMNVEV (reference sequence). J was trimmed by 4 bases and V by 4 bases; bases with no gene match: 9. CDR3 nucleotides: TGTGCCAGCAGTTCCGCCTTGACTAGCGGGGTTTACAATGAGCAGTTCTTC. Translating it yields CASSSALTSGVYNEQFF.

This clone was detected once. The chain is built from TRBV19 and TRBJ2-4, with 9 nucleotides matching TRBD1. V lost 3 bases and J lost 0; bases outside the gene matches: 6. The germline CDR1 and CDR2 sequences are LNHDA and SQIVND (reference sequence). The length of the CDR3 is 17 residues. CDR3 nucleotides: TGTGCCAGTAGTATGAGACCGGGACAGGGAGCCAAAAACATTCAGTACTTC. This translates into CASSMRPGQGAKNIQYF.

The chain employs TRBV7-2 and TRBJ2-7; 9 bases fit TRBD2. CDR3 length equals 15 residues. CDR1 and CDR2 (germline): SGHTA, FQGNSA. V was pared by 5 bases and J by 5 bases, with 10 bases of the junction left unmatched. The CDR3 is CASSRLGSGSHEQYF. The DNA for the CDR3 is TGTGCCAGCAGCCGCTTAGGTAGCGGGAGTCACGAGCAGTACTTC.

This chain uses TRBV27 with TRBJ1-1; D is possibly TRBD1 (5 bases). CDR1 and CDR2 from the germline V gene are MNHEY and SMNVEV (reference sequence). This CDR3 has 16 residues. V was shortened by 1 base and J by 3 bases, with 15 bases between the two germline ends. The CDR3 nucleotides read TGTGCCAGCAGTTTATTTCAAGGGGCGTTGGACACTGAAGCTTTCTTT. Translating it yields CASSLFQGALDTEAFF.

This chain uses TRBV10-3 with TRBJ2-3; D remains ambiguous. The CDR3 runs to 11 residues. Deletions cut 8 bases from V and 4 bases from J, with 7 bases between. Germline V CDR1 and CDR2: ENHRY, SYGVKD. The CDR3 here is CAIGSADTQYF. In DNA form, the CDR3 reads TGTGCCATCGGTTCCGCAGATACGCAGTATTTT.

This sequence joins TRBV9 and TRBJ2-1, with TRBD2 matching 15 bases. V trimming: 3 bases; J trimming: 0 bases; junction bases outside the gene matches: 7. CDR1 is SGDLS and CDR2 is YYNGEE in the germline V gene. This CDR3 region has 19 residues. CDR3 sequence: CASSEGLAGGVGSYNEQFF. The CDR3 DNA reads TGTGCCAGCAGCGAGGGACTAGCGGGAGGCGTGGGCTCCTACAATGAGCAGTTCTTC.

This chain connects TRBV11-2 to TRBJ2-4; the D gene is possibly TRBD1 (6 bases). Germline lookup yields CDR1 SGHAT and CDR2 FQNNGV. The CDR3 has 16 amino acids. Trimming cost V 7 bases and J 0 bases, with 16 bases left between them. In DNA form, the CDR3 reads TGTGCCAGCACCGAAACAGGGTTGAGAGCCAAAAACATTCAGTACTTC. It codes for CASTETGLRAKNIQYF.

The V gene is TRBV7-9, the J gene TRBJ2-3; 12 bases align to TRBD1. Germline V lookup: CDR1 SEHNR, CDR2 FQNEAQ (reference sequence). Unmatched junction bases numbered 1, after V lost 1 base and J lost 2 bases. The CDR3 runs 16 residues. CDR3 coding DNA: TGTGCCAGCAGCTTAGGGGACAGGGGGCACACAGATACGCAGTATTTT. The encoded protein is CASSLGDRGHTDTQYF.

This chain joins TRBV9 and TRBJ2-7; 8 nucleotides match TRBD1. CDR3 length equals 15 residues. CDR1 and CDR2 (germline): SGDLS, YYNGEE. J gave up 5 bases and V 5 bases, and 12 bases lay outside the gene matches. The CDR3 protein is CASSEGQGTLNEQYF. The DNA of the CDR3 is TGTGCCAGCAGTGAAGGACAGGGCACGTTAAACGAGCAGTACTTC.

The gene calls are TRBV28 and TRBJ2-3, with TRBD1 as a possible D gene (6 bases). Germline CDR1 is MDHEN and CDR2 is SYDVKM. The CDR3 has 15 residues. V was clipped by 5 bases and J by 3 bases, with 15 bases between them. The CDR3, as DNA: TGTGCCAGCAGTACCTACAGGGTTTTAACAGATACGCAGTATTTT. Its protein product is CASSTYRVLTDTQYF. The full variable domain, with the rest looked up from reference TRBV28 and TRBJ2-3, is DVKVTQSSRYLVKRTGEKVFLECVQDMDHENMFWYRQDPGLGLRLIYFSYDVKMKEKGDIPEGYSVSREKKERFSLILESASTNQTSMYLCASSTYRVLTDTQYFGPGTRLTVL.

In the case of this clone: This sample also contains other DNA sequences that code for the same CDR3. The V gene is TRBV18, the J gene TRBJ2-2; 12 bases fit TRBD2. Unmatched junction bases numbered 7, after V lost 3 bases and J lost 5 bases. The germline CDR1 and CDR2 sequences are KGHSH and LQKENI. The CDR3 runs to 17 residues. In nucleotides, the CDR3 is TGTGCCAGCTCACCCCGGACTAGCGGGACAGTTACCGGGGAGCTGTTTTTT. This gives the protein CASSPRTSGTVTGELFF.

The chain has TRBV14 and TRBJ2-3; 7 nucleotides match TRBD1. Germline trimming cut 5 bases from V and 5 bases from J; bases unmatched to any gene: 7. Germline CDR1 reads SGHDN; CDR2 reads FVKESK. The CDR3 covers 14 residues. The CDR3 region is CASSKRQGKDTQYF. DNA of the CDR3: TGTGCCAGCAGCAAACGACAGGGAAAAGATACGCAGTATTTT.

This clone was found once. The chain employs TRBV5-1 and TRBJ2-2; the match to TRBD2 covers 10 bases. Trimming took 6 bases from V and 6 from J; bases not matched to a gene: 5. Germline-derived CDR1 and CDR2 are SGHRS and YFSETQ. This CDR3 region has 14 residues. The CDR3 region has the DNA TGCGCCAGCACGAGCGGGAGGGACCCCGGGGAGCTGTTTTTT. Its protein product is CASTSGRDPGELFF.

V gene TRBV7-2 combines with J gene TRBJ2-7, with 8 bases fitting TRBD1. This CDR3 region has 16 residues. V lost 1 base to trimming and J lost 3 bases; unmatched junction nucleotides: 8. Germline assignment: CDR1 SGHTA and CDR2 FQGNSA. The CDR3 DNA is TGTGCCAGCAGCTTAGGGTCTCGGACAGGGATCTACGAGCAGTACTTC. Protein product: CASSLGSRTGIYEQYF.

This sequence joins TRBV11-2 and TRBJ2-2; the D is unclear. This CDR3 comprises 13 residues. V lost 5 bases to trimming and J lost 6 bases, with 10 bases between them. The germline V gene encodes CDR1 SGHAT and CDR2 FQNNGV. Here the CDR3 reads CASSLGFAGELFF. CDR3 nucleotide sequence: TGTGCCAGCAGCCTGGGGTTTGCCGGGGAGCTGTTTTTT.

The chain has TRBV28 and TRBJ2-7; no firm D call. CDR3 length: 12 amino acids. V lost 2 bases, J lost 5 bases, and 7 bases lay in between. Germline values: CDR1 MDHEN, CDR2 SYDVKM. The CDR3 reads CASSLVGHEQYF. CDR3 coding DNA: TGTGCCAGCAGTTTAGTTGGGCACGAGCAGTACTTC.

The genes are TRBV18 and TRBJ2-3; D unclear. This CDR3 is 15 amino acids long. CDR1 and CDR2 from the germline V gene are KGHSH and LQKENI. V lost 3 bases to trimming and J lost 8 bases, with 18 bases between them. The CDR3 reads CASSPLDRAPGTQYF. The CDR3 DNA follows: TGTGCCAGCTCACCCTTGGACCGGGCCCCAGGTACGCAGTATTTT.

The chain combines TRBV18 with TRBJ2-1, with 8 bases lining up with TRBD1. This CDR3 comprises 14 residues. With V trimmed by 3 bases and J by 5 bases, 3 bases remained unmatched. Germline lookup yields CDR1 KGHSH and CDR2 LQKENI. CDR3 DNA: TGTGCCAGCTCACCGGGGACAGGCCACAATGAGCAGTTCTTC. Protein sequence: CASSPGTGHNEQFF.

V is TRBV9 and J is TRBJ2-7, with 9 bases identical to TRBD2. V dropped 3 bases and J dropped 4; count of bases not matched to a gene: 5. The CDR3 runs 14 residues. The germline gives CDR1 SGDLS, CDR2 YYNGEE. The CDR3 is CASSGSGSLYEQYF. DNA for the CDR3: TGTGCCAGCAGCGGTAGCGGGAGTTTGTACGAGCAGTACTTC.

V is TRBV29-1 and J is TRBJ2-3; no firm D call. CDR1 and CDR2 from the germline V gene are SQVTM and ANQGSEA. This CDR3 spans 12 amino acids. This CDR3 is CSTRSGTDTQYF. The CDR3 DNA sequence: TGCAGTACCAGGAGTGGGACAGATACGCAGTATTTT.